The 7 T cell receptor beta chains below come from one sample, sequenced in a study of post-analysis software for immune sequencing data. Whole-study findings and limits: Patients carried roughly 5 TRBV segments more frequently than controls did, and TRBV5-6, TRBV5-1 and TRBV20-1 were among them.

Incorporated into the TCR beta cDNA libraries were unique molecular identifiers, which served to reduce PCR and sequencing biases. TCRdb re-analysed the PCR reads in MiXCR, keeping a single row per CDR3 protein. There are about 260,000 distinct CDR3 sequences in the sample; 35% to 45% occur only once, and around 4.7% lies in the top ten. For these TCRs, the target antigens are not known. The sequencing sample was made of blood. The receptors come from a girl aged 10-17 years with multiple sclerosis.

Concerning this clonotype: The junction and the germline gene differ at one end; a read error may be behind it. The chain has TRBV5-1 and TRBJ1-1; unclear D gene. Germline lookup yields CDR1 SGHRS and CDR2 YFSETQ. The CDR3 covers 15 residues. CDR3 sequence reads: CAGSLGAVYTTEAFF. CDR3 DNA: TGCGCCGGCAGCTTGGGTGCGGTTTATACCACTGAAGCTTTCTTT.

The chain joins TRBV4-3 to TRBJ2-3, with 8 bases identical to TRBD2. Germline V gives CDR1 LGHNA, CDR2 YSLEER. There are 17 residues in the CDR3. With V trimmed by 0 bases and J by 7 bases, 12 bases remained unmatched. The CDR3 loop is CASSQEGTGGLANTQYF. The DNA for the CDR3 is TGCGCCAGCAGCCAAGAAGGGACGGGAGGGCTGGCGAATACGCAGTATTTT.

This chain connects TRBV29-1 to TRBJ1-4, with a tentative D call TRBD1 (5 bases). Looked up from germline, CDR1 is SQVTM and CDR2 is ANQGSEA. This CDR3 comprises 17 residues. Trimming cost V 4 bases and J 0 bases, with 18 bases left between them. The CDR3 DNA reads as TGCAGCGTTGGGGTGGGAGGGACCCTTGCAACTAATGAAAAACTGTTTTTT. It is translated as CSVGVGGTLATNEKLFF.

In this sample, this clonotype turned up many times. The chain joins TRBV7-9 to TRBJ1-2, with unresolved D. Trimming shortened V by 5 bases and J by 4 bases, and 17 bases separated the two germline ends. Germline lookup yields CDR1 SEHNR and CDR2 FQNEAQ (reference sequence). There are 15 residues in the CDR3. CDR3 region: CASSRGEGAFYGYTF. For the CDR3, the DNA is TGTGCCAGCAGCCGGGGAGAGGGAGCTTTCTATGGCTACACCTTC.

In this sample, this clonotype turned up many times. V and J are TRBV7-3 and TRBJ1-1; D is unresolved. Trimming took off 4 bases at V and 1 base at J, with 10 bases between the two ends. Germline lookup yields CDR1 SGHTA and CDR2 FQGTGA. This CDR3 comprises 14 residues. DNA of the CDR3: TGTGCCAGCAGCTCATCGGCGGGGAACACTGAAGCTTTCTTT. Translation gives CASSSSAGNTEAFF.

The chain combines TRBV12-3 or TRBV12-4 with TRBJ2-3; D ambiguous. The CDR3 has 12 residues. V was cut by 6 bases and J by 3 bases, with 7 bases left in between. The CDR3 protein is CASSRNTDTQYF. The CDR3 DNA is TGTGCCAGCAGCAGAAATACAGATACGCAGTATTTT.

On this clonotype: Since a much larger clone is just one base distant, this may be a read error. The CDR3 nucleotides are TGTACCAGCTCACCTACAGGGGAAGAGACCCAGTACTTC. This sequence encodes CTSSPTGEETQYF. The chain combines TRBV18 with TRBJ2-7, with TRBD1 matching 7 bases. The J call is doubtful: the DNA matches TRBJ2-5 better. The CDR3 extends over 13 amino acids. Germline CDR1 is KGHSH and CDR2 is LQKENI.